This TCR beta chain was sequenced in a study of blood T cell repertoires in COVID-19. Study at large: Acute and convalescent COVID-19 samples came from the United States, Italy and Spain. From T cells, B-cell-depleted T cells, or PBMCs came the material, which was cDNA or gDNA.

The V end was cut by 3 bases, the J end by 4 bases, with 17 bases between. The CDR3 loop spans 17 amino acids. Germline V gene data show CDR1 as SGHRS and CDR2 as YFSETQ. This clone showed up just once. TCRdb's copy holds only in-frame clones and misses some; the assay was immunoSEQ multiplex PCR. The table records about 210,000 clones, 70% to 90% of them present only once. V gene TRBV5-1 combines with J gene TRBJ1-6, with unresolved D. The specimen sequenced was peripheral blood. The receptor was isolated from a middle-aged woman with acute or convalescent COVID-19. In DNA form, the CDR3 reads TGCGCCAGCAGCTGGAGCCGGGGTGGAGCGTATAATTCACCCCTCCACTTT. Encoded protein: CASSWSRGGAYNSPLHF.